The rows below give T cell receptor beta chains drawn from one sample of a study of blood T cell repertoires in COVID-19. The assay was immunoSEQ multiplex PCR, and TCRdb's table has in-frame clones only and misses some. In the table there are 140,000 to 150,000 clones, around 90% of which are singletons. Sequenced sample: peripheral blood. The receptor source for this set is a woman in her fifties or sixties with acute or convalescent COVID-19. CDR3s include the opening cysteine and the closing phenylalanine or tryptophan. D genes are given only for firm matches. Only part of the rows carry a size: once, few, many, or a class if the clone is expanded.

few	TRBV4-1	NA	TRBJ2-7	TGCGCCAGCAGCCAGGGACTCTCCTACGAGCAGTACTTC	CASSQGLSYEQYF
NA	TRBV5-6	TRBD2	TRBJ2-3	TGTGCCAGCAGTTTTAGCGGGAGCACAGATACGCAGTATTTT	CASSFSGSTDTQYF
NA	TRBV4-1	NA	TRBJ2-7	TGCGCCAGCAGCCAAGGACAGTTAAGAGGCCACGAGCAGTACTTC	CASSQGQLRGHEQYF
NA	TRBV18	NA	TRBJ1-1	TGTGCCAGCTCACCACCGAAGGGGTTACGGAACACTGAAGCTTTCTTT	CASSPPKGLRNTEAFF
NA	TRBV10-1	TRBD1	TRBJ2-7	TGCGCCAGCAGTGAGTCGACAGGGAGAGGCGAGCAGTACTTC	CASSESTGRGEQYF
once	TRBV5-1	NA	TRBJ1-2	TGCGCCGGAAATTTCAGGGATTGGGGCTATGGCTACACCTTC	CAGNFRDWGYGYTF
NA	TRBV6-4	NA	TRBJ2-3	TGTGCCAGCAGTGACTCCACCAGGGGAGATACGCAGTATTTT	CASSDSTRGDTQYF
once	TRBV11-3	TRBD2	TRBJ2-1	TGTGCCAGCAGCTTAGTCGGGGGGTCGGACAATGAGCAGTTCTTC	CASSLVGGSDNEQFF
NA	TRBV10-3	TRBD1	TRBJ1-1	TGTGCCATCAGTGGCCGGACAGGGGGCAACACTGAAGCTTTCTTT	CAISGRTGGNTEAFF
NA	TRBV28	TRBD1	TRBJ2-4	TGTGCCAGCAGTTTCCGGGACAGGGAGAACATTCAGTACTTC	CASSFRDRENIQYF
NA	TRBV5-4	NA	TRBJ2-1	TGTGCCAGCAGCTTCGACGGAGGTGAGCAGTTCTTC	CASSFDGGEQFF
few	TRBV6-5	NA	TRBJ2-7	TGTGCCAGCATGGAGGCCAATTCCTACGAGCAGTACTTC	CASMEANSYEQYF
once	TRBV9	NA	TRBJ1-2	TGTGCCAGCAGCCCGTCCGGTGGCTACACCTTC	CASSPSGGYTF
NA	TRBV6-4	TRBD1	TRBJ2-5	TGTGCCAGCAGCCCGGGACAGGGGGTTGAGACCCAGTACTTC	CASSPGQGVETQYF
NA	TRBV24-1	NA	TRBJ2-1	TGTGCCACCAGGGTAGGGGGGGGCACTGAGCAGTTCTTC	CATRVGGGTEQFF
NA	TRBV10-1	NA	TRBJ2-1	TGCGCCAGCAGTGAGTCCGGGGGTTCCTACAATGAGCAGTTCTTC	CASSESGGSYNEQFF
NA	TRBV6-5	NA	TRBJ1-1	TGTGCCAGCAGTTCCCTCTCAGGGGTCGGAACTGAAGCTTTCTTT	CASSSLSGVGTEAFF
NA	TRBV9	TRBD1	TRBJ1-1	TGTGCCAGCAGCGACAGGGGAAGTGGTGAAGCTTTCTTT	CASSDRGSGEAFF
NA	TRBV15	TRBD1	TRBJ1-3	TGTGCCACCAGCAGGGTAGGGACAGCGGCTTTGAACACCATATATTTT	CATSRVGTAALNTIYF
once	TRBV19	NA	TRBJ1-2	TGTGCCAGTAGTCAGGGCGGCTATGGCTACACCTTC	CASSQGGYGYTF
once	TRBV19	TRBD1	TRBJ1-1	TGTGCCAGTGGACAGGGGAGGAACACTGAAGCTTTCTTT	CASGQGRNTEAFF
once	TRBV6-4	TRBD1	TRBJ2-1	TGTGCCAGCAGTGTCGAGGGGGCCCTCTACAATGAGCAGTTCTTC	CASSVEGALYNEQFF
NA	TRBV25-1	NA	TRBJ1-1	TGTGCCAGCAGTGAAATGAGGAACACTGAAGCTTTCTTT	CASSEMRNTEAFF
NA	TRBV11-2	NA	TRBJ1-5	TGTGCCAGCAGCTTTGGTCCGGGCAATCAGCCCCAGCATTTT	CASSFGPGNQPQHF
NA	TRBV6-5	TRBD1	TRBJ1-3	TGTGCCAGCAGTTCCGGGACAGGGCCTGGAAACACCATATATTTT	CASSSGTGPGNTIYF
few	TRBV2	NA	TRBJ1-2	TGTGCCAGCAGTGAACAGGACTATGGCTACACCTTC	CASSEQDYGYTF
NA	TRBV5-1	TRBD2	TRBJ2-1	TGCGCCAGCAGCGACGCTAGCGGGGGGGCAAATGAGCAGTTCTTC	CASSDASGGANEQFF
NA	TRBV24-1	NA	TRBJ2-5	TGTGCCACCAGTAGCGAAAAGCCACCCGAGACCCAGTACTTC	CATSSEKPPETQYF
NA	TRBV7-3	NA	TRBJ2-2	TGTGCCAGCAGCCTAGAAGTTGGCACCGGGGAGCTGTTTTTT	CASSLEVGTGELFF
NA	TRBV5-1	TRBD1	TRBJ2-7	TGCGCCAGCAGCTCCGGACAGGGGGCGAGTCGGCAGTACTTC	CASSSGQGASRQYF
NA	TRBV11-2	NA	TRBJ1-6	TGTGCCAGCAGCTTAGTACGGGGTGGCTCCTATAATTCACCCCTCCACTTT	CASSLVRGGSYNSPLHF
NA	TRBV11-3	TRBD1	TRBJ1-5	TGTGCCAGCAGCTTCCCCCCCGGGGACAGACTTAGCAATCAGCCCCAGCATTTT	CASSFPPGDRLSNQPQHF
NA	TRBV2	NA	TRBJ2-1	TGTGCCAGCAGCGGAGACTACCACAATGAGCAGTTCTTC	CASSGDYHNEQFF
NA	TRBV14	NA	TRBJ1-2	TGTGCCAGCAGCCACACAGGGACCCATGGCTACACCTTC	CASSHTGTHGYTF
NA	TRBV11-2	NA	TRBJ2-7	TGTGCCAGCAGCTCCCCACTCAGGTTAAACGAGCAGTACTTC	CASSSPLRLNEQYF
NA	TRBV5-1	NA	TRBJ1-6	TGCGCCAGCAGCTTGGGGGGGGGCTCACCCCTCCACTTT	CASSLGGGSPLHF
NA	TRBV29-1	TRBD1	TRBJ1-1	TGCAGCGCGACGGGACAGATAAACACTGAAGCTTTCTTT	CSATGQINTEAFF
NA	TRBV12-3/TRBV12-4	TRBD1	TRBJ1-2	TGTGCCAGCAGTAGCGGACAGGGTCTTGGCTACACCTTC	CASSSGQGLGYTF
NA	TRBV5-4	NA	TRBJ2-7	TGTGCCAGCAGCAGGGGGTACGAGCAGTACTTC	CASSRGYEQYF
NA	TRBV29-1	TRBD1	TRBJ1-2	TGCAGCGTTGAGCGGACAGGGGATCCCTATGGCTACACCTTC	CSVERTGDPYGYTF
NA	TRBV3-1/TRBV3-2	TRBD1	TRBJ1-5	TGTGCCAGCAGCCTCCGGGACAGTCCCTATCAGCCCCAGCATTTT	CASSLRDSPYQPQHF
NA	TRBV6-4	NA	TRBJ2-3	TGTGCCAGCAGTGTGAGGCTTAGCACAGATACGCAGTATTTT	CASSVRLSTDTQYF
NA	TRBV27	NA	TRBJ1-2	TGTGCCAGCAGTTTACAGGGTAACTATGGCTACACCTTC	CASSLQGNYGYTF
NA	TRBV6-5	TRBD1	TRBJ1-5	TGTGCCAGCAGAAACTTCGGGACAGCAAATCAGCCCCAGCATTTT	CASRNFGTANQPQHF